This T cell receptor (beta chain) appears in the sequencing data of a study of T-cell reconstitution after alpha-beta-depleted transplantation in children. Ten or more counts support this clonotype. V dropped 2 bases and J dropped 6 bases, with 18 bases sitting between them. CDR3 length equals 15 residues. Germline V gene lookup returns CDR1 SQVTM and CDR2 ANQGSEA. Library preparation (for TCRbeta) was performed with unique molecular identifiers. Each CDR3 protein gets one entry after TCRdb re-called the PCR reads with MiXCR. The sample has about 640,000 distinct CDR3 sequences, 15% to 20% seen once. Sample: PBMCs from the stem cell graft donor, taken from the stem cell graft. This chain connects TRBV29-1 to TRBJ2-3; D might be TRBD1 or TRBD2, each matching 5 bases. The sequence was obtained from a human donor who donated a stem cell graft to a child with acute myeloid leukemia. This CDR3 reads CSVEMGRGPGDTQYF. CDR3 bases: TGCAGCGTTGAAATGGGTCGGGGCCCGGGGGATACGCAGTATTTT.